The T cell receptor (beta chain) described here comes from a study of early T cells in non-severe SARS-CoV-2 infection. Across the whole study: With bulk RNA from unsorted whole blood as input, sequencing yielded unpaired chains. Study-wide results and caveats: CD4 and private specificities were missed by VDJdb matching, which favored anti-spike CD8 responses.

This clonotype was found many times. Its target is not known. Unique molecular identifiers (one per individual cDNA molecule) were attached. One entry per CDR3 protein results from TCRdb running MiXCR on the 5' RACE reads. The table has 40,000 to 60,000 distinct CDR3 sequences, less than 4.5% seen once. Germline V gene data show CDR1 as DFQATT and CDR2 as SNEGSKA (reference sequence). The CDR3 totals 14 residues. V lost 3 bases, J lost 2 bases, and 11 bases lay in between. The TCR sequence derives from an adult who was a healthcare worker with PCR-confirmed SARS-CoV-2 infection or an uninfected control (not recorded which). Sequencing input: whole blood. The V gene is TRBV20-1, the J gene TRBJ1-5; D is unresolved. CDR3 amino acids: CSASRPGGNQPQHF. The CDR3 DNA sequence: TGCAGTGCTAGTAGACCGGGCGGCAATCAGCCCCAGCATTTT.